The rows below give T cell receptor beta chains drawn from one sample of a study of blood T cells in healthy people across ages. MiXCR, applied by TCRdb to the 5' RACE reads, yields one record per CDR3 protein. The sample shows about 680,000 distinct CDR3 sequences, more than 40% of them seen only once. Sequencing input: blood. The receptors come from a woman aged 55-70 years in good health. Both conserved end residues are part of each CDR3. The D gene is left open where the match is weak. Not all rows give a size; the values are once, few, many and, for expanded clones, a class.

J | D | V | size | CDR3 | DNA
TRBJ2-1 | TRBD2 | TRBV5-1 | . | CASSLASGSYYNEQFF | TGCGCCAGCAGCTTGGCAAGCGGGAGTTACTACAATGAGCAGTTCTTC
TRBJ2-7 | . | TRBV20-1 | many | CSAQGTIGYYEQYF | TGCAGTGCTCAGGGGACCATAGGGTACTACGAGCAGTACTTC
TRBJ2-1 | TRBD2 | TRBV9 | . | CASSVEKALAGPREQFF | TGTGCCAGCAGCGTAGAGAAGGCGCTAGCGGGACCCCGGGAGCAGTTCTTC
TRBJ1-2 | TRBD1 | TRBV4-1 | . | CASSSGQGGRGLYYGYTF | TGCGCCAGCAGCTCGGGACAGGGGGGTAGAGGTCTCTACTATGGCTACACCTTC
TRBJ2-7 | . | TRBV5-1 | . | CASSYVEPYEQYF | TGCGCCAGCAGCTACGTGGAGCCTTACGAGCAGTACTTC
TRBJ2-7 | . | TRBV6-6 | few | CASSYQFGPEQYF | TGTGCCAGCAGTTACCAATTCGGCCCCGAGCAGTACTTC
TRBJ2-2 | TRBD1 | TRBV7-8 | . | CASSPIYRGPNTGELFF | TGTGCCAGCAGCCCGATTTACAGGGGGCCGAACACCGGGGAGCTGTTTTTT
TRBJ2-2 | . | TRBV20-1 | . | CSASTLANTGELFF | TGCAGCGCTAGTACGTTGGCTAACACCGGGGAGCTGTTTTTT
TRBJ2-1 | TRBD1 | TRBV5-6 | . | CASSYGTGGSFF | TGTGCCAGCAGCTACGGGACAGGGGGGTCGTTCTTC
TRBJ2-1 | . | TRBV29-1 | . | CSVHQGALAVVRYNEQFF | TGCAGCGTTCACCAGGGGGCCCTAGCGGTAGTACGCTACAATGAGCAGTTCTTC
TRBJ2-1 | . | TRBV20-1 | . | CSASEAGLSYNEQFF | TGCAGTGCTAGTGAGGCGGGGCTCTCCTACAATGAGCAGTTCTTC
TRBJ1-1 | . | TRBV20-1 | large | CSASGAMAVGTEAFF | TGCAGTGCTAGTGGGGCCATGGCTGTGGGCACTGAAGCTTTCTTT
TRBJ2-6 | . | TRBV5-6 | . | CASSLYRTGANVLTF | TGTGCCAGCAGCTTGTACAGGACGGGGGCCAACGTCCTGACTTTC
TRBJ2-6 | . | TRBV7-2 | few | CASSLRWSRAGANVLTF | TGTGCCAGCAGCTTACGGTGGTCGAGGGCTGGGGCCAACGTCCTGACTTTC
TRBJ2-7 | . | TRBV28 | few | CASSFPKTENSYEQYF | TGTGCCAGCAGTTTCCCTAAGACGGAGAACTCCTACGAGCAGTACTTC
TRBJ2-1 | TRBD2 | TRBV6-2/TRBV6-3 | . | CASSWGGNEQFF | TGTGCCAGCAGTTGGGGAGGGAATGAGCAGTTCTTC
TRBJ2-7 | . | TRBV14 | few | CASSQGRGEQYF | TGTGCCAGCAGCCAAGGGAGAGGTGAGCAGTACTTC
TRBJ2-1 | . | TRBV29-1 | few | CSVEPGSNNEQFF | TGCAGCGTTGAACCCGGGAGTAACAATGAGCAGTTCTTC
TRBJ1-1 | TRBD1 | TRBV4-2 | . | CASSLRTGSNTEAFF | TGTGCCAGCAGCCTGAGGACAGGGAGTAACACTGAAGCTTTCTTT
TRBJ2-5 | . | TRBV14 | . | CASSQDKWDPRYQETQYF | TGTGCCAGCAGCCAAGATAAATGGGACCCCAGGTACCAAGAGACCCAGTACTTC
TRBJ1-1 | TRBD1 | TRBV20-1 | few | CSARGLDGTENTEAFF | TGCAGTGCTAGAGGTCTAGATGGGACAGAGAACACTGAAGCTTTCTTT
TRBJ2-2 | TRBD2 | TRBV10-3 | . | CAISGAGTTNTGELFF | TGTGCCATCAGTGGGGCCGGGACTACGAACACCGGGGAGCTGTTTTTT
TRBJ2-3 | TRBD1 | TRBV27 | . | CASSLSRGRLDTQYF | TGTGCCAGCAGTTTAAGCAGGGGGCGCTTAGATACGCAGTATTTT
TRBJ2-7 | TRBD2 | TRBV7-2 | few | CASSPGLAGAEQYF | TGTGCCAGCAGCCCAGGACTAGCGGGAGCCGAGCAGTACTTC
TRBJ2-4 | TRBD1 | TRBV10-3 | . | CAISGGTGQGVGYNEQYF | TGTGCCATCAGTGGAGGCACGGGACAGGGGGTAGGATACAATGAGCAGTACTTC
TRBJ2-3 | TRBD2 | TRBV6-5 | . | CASSYFPPGLAGDTQYF | TGTGCCAGCAGTTATTTCCCTCCGGGACTAGCGGGAGATACGCAGTATTTT
TRBJ2-1 | . | TRBV7-2 | . | CASILSGVAAYNEQFF | TGTGCCAGCATTCTCTCGGGGGTAGCGGCCTACAATGAGCAGTTCTTC
TRBJ2-6 | . | TRBV29-1 | few | CSVEGGVGSGANVLTF | TGCAGCGTCGAGGGGGGAGTGGGGAGTGGGGCCAACGTCCTGACTTTC
TRBJ2-1 | TRBD2 | TRBV20-1 | . | CSAQLAGRSYNEQFF | TGCAGTGCTCAGTTAGCGGGGCGCTCCTACAATGAGCAGTTCTTC
TRBJ2-3 | . | TRBV7-2 | . | CASSFRAASTDTQYF | TGTGCCAGCAGCTTCCGGGCTGCTAGCACAGATACGCAGTATTTT
TRBJ2-1 | TRBD1 | TRBV29-1 | . | CSGRRGQGGYNEQFF | TGCAGCGGGAGGCGGGGACAGGGGGGCTACAATGAGCAGTTCTTC
TRBJ1-6 | . | TRBV7-2 | many | CASSFTPSYNSPLHF | TGTGCCAGCAGCTTCACACCCTCCTATAATTCACCCCTCCACTTT
TRBJ2-5 | TRBD2 | TRBV7-2 | . | CASSSYGAGGTWETQYF | TGTGCCAGCAGCTCCTACGGGGCGGGAGGTACCTGGGAGACCCAGTACTTC
TRBJ2-7 | TRBD2 | TRBV29-1 | few | CSVAPGGVDEQYF | TGCAGCGTTGCCCCGGGGGGTGTCGACGAGCAGTACTTC
TRBJ1-4 | TRBD1 | TRBV4-2 | . | CASSQAWTGDEKLFF | TGTGCCAGCAGCCAAGCTTGGACAGGGGATGAAAAACTGTTTTTT
TRBJ2-7 | . | TRBV7-3 | many | CASSLRGAYEQYF | TGTGCCAGCAGCTTACGAGGCGCCTACGAGCAGTACTTC
TRBJ2-7 | TRBD1 | TRBV9 | . | CASSVGQGLNYEQYF | TGTGCCAGCAGCGTAGGACAGGGCCTTAACTACGAGCAGTACTTC
TRBJ2-1 | . | TRBV20-1 | once | CSARDFTWSSYNEQFF | TGCAGTGCTAGAGACTTTACCTGGAGCTCCTACAATGAGCAGTTCTTC
TRBJ2-1 | TRBD2 | TRBV7-3 | few | CASSPIGLAREQFF | TGTGCCAGCAGCCCTATTGGACTAGCGCGCGAGCAGTTCTTC
TRBJ1-4 | . | TRBV15 | few | CATSRDRKQEKLFF | TGTGCCACCAGCAGAGATCGAAAACAGGAAAAACTGTTTTTT
TRBJ2-1 | . | TRBV11-1 | few | CASSSQGRGYNEQFF | TGTGCCAGCAGCTCCCAGGGGAGGGGTTACAATGAGCAGTTCTTC
TRBJ1-4 | . | TRBV6-5 | . | CASCPGVTSTNEKLFF | TGTGCCAGCTGCCCCGGGGTGACCTCAACTAATGAAAAACTGTTTTTT
TRBJ1-2 | . | TRBV20-1 | . | CSARDIPRHYGYTF | TGCAGTGCTAGGGACATCCCCCGGCACTATGGCTACACCTTC
TRBJ2-1 | TRBD2 | TRBV3-1 | . | CASTRLAGDEQFF | TGTGCCAGTACTAGACTAGCGGGAGATGAGCAGTTCTTC
TRBJ2-4 | . | TRBV5-1 | . | CASAGSGNIQYF | TGCGCCAGCGCGGGGTCAGGCAACATTCAGTACTTC
TRBJ2-1 | . | TRBV28 | . | CASSFPPLGNMIYNEQFF | TGTGCCAGCAGTTTCCCCCCCTTAGGGAATATGATTTACAATGAGCAGTTCTTC
TRBJ2-7 | TRBD2 | TRBV4-2 | few | CASSQDPLAGVNYEQYF | TGTGCCAGCAGCCAAGATCCCCTAGCGGGAGTAAACTACGAGCAGTACTTC